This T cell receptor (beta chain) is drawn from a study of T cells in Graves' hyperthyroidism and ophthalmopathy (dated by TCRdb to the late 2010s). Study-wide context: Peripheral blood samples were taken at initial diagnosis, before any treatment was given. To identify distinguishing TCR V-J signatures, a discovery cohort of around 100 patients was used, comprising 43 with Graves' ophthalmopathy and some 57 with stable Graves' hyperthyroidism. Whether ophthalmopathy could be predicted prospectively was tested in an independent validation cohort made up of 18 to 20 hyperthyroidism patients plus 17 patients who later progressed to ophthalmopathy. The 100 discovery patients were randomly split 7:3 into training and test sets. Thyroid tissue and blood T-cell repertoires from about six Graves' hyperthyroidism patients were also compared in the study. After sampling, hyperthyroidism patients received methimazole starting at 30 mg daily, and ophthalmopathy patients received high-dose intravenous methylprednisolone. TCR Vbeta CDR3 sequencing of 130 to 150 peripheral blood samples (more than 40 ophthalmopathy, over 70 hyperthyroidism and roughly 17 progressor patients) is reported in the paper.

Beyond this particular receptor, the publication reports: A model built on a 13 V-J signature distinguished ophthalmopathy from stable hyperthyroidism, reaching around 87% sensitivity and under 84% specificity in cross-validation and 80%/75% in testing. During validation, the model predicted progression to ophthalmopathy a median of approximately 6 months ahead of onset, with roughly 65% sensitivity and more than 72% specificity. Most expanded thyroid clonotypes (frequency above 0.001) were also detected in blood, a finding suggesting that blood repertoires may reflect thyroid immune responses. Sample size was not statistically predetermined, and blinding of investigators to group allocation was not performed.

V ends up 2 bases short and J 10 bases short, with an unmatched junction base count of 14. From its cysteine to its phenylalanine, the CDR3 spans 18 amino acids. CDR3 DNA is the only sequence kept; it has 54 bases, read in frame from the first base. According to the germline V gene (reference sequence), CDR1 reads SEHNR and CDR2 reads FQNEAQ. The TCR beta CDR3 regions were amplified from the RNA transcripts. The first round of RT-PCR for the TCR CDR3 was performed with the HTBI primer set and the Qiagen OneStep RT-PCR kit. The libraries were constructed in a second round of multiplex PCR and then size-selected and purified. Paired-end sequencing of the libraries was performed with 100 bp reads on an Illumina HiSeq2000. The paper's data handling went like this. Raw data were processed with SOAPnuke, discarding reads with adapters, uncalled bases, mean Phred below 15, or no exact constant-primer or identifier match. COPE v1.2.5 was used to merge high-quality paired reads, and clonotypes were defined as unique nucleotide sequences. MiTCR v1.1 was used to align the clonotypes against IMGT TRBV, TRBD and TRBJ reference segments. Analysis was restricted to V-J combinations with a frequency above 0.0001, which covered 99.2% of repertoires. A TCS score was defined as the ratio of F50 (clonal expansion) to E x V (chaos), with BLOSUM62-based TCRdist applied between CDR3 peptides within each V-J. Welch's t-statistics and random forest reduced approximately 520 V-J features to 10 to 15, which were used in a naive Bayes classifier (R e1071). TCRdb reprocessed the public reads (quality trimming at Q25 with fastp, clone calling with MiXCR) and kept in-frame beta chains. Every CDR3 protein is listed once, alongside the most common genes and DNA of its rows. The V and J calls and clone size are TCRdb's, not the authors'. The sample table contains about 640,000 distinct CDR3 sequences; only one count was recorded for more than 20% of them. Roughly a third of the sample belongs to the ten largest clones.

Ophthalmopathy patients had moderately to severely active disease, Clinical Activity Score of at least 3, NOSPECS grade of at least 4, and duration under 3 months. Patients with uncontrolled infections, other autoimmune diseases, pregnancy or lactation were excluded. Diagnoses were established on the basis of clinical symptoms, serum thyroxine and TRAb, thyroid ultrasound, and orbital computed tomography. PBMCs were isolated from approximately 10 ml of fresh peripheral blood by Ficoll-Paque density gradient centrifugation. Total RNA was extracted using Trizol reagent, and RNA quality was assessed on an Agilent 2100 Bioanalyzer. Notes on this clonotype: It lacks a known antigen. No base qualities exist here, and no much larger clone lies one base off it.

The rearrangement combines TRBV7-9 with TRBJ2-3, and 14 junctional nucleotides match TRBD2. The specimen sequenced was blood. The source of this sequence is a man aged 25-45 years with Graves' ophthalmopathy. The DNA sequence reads TGTGCCAGCAGCTTAATGGGACTAGCGGGAGAAAGTGGAATCGCGCAGTATTTT. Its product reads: CASSLMGLAGESGIAQYF.